This passage covers 6 T cell receptor beta chains from one sample sequenced in a study of graft-versus-host responses after intestinal transplantation. Clones were sequenced by immunoSEQ multiplex PCR, and TCRdb holds only the in-frame ones, with some missing. The sample contains tens of thousands of clones, roughly 83% of which appear only once. The antigens of these receptors remain unknown. Sequencing used unstimulated CD4+ T cells sorted from spleen or lymph node cells, obtained before transplant. Receptors originate from a human donor who was the organ donor for an intestinal transplant.

As regards this clone: Within the sample, other DNA sequences also encode this same CDR3. The chain combines TRBV27 with TRBJ2-5; 8 nucleotides align to TRBD1. The V gene end was trimmed by 4 bases and the J gene end by 2 bases; junction bases not matched to a gene: 9. The germline CDR1 and CDR2 sequences are MNHEY and SMNVEV (reference sequence). This CDR3 has 16 amino acids. As DNA, the CDR3 is TGTGCCAGCAGTTCAACAGGGGGTGTTGGTCAAGAGACCCAGTACTTC. Translation: CASSSTGGVGQETQYF.

The genes are TRBV5-1 and TRBJ1-5, with no clear D. CDR3 length equals 14 residues. V shed 3 bases and J shed 5 bases, with 12 bases lying between them. Germline V CDR1 and CDR2: SGHRS, YFSETQ. DNA for the CDR3: TGCGCCAGCAGCTGGGTGCGGGTCTATCAGCCCCAGCATTTT. It translates to CASSWVRVYQPQHF.

CDR3 protein: CASTFSNPGYTEAFF. The CDR3 DNA follows: TGTGCCAGCACCTTTTCTAACCCAGGGTACACTGAAGCTTTCTTT. The rearrangement joins TRBV2 to TRBJ1-1; possible D gene TRBD1, 5 bases. Trimming took 7 bases from V and 3 from J, leaving 18 bases between them. Looked up from germline, CDR1 is SNHLY and CDR2 is FYNNEI. This CDR3 is 15 amino acids long.

V gene TRBV6-1 combines with J gene TRBJ1-2; D is uncertain. Trimming removed 2 bases from V and 4 bases from J, with 11 bases in between. This CDR3 has 14 amino acids. From germline, CDR1 is MNHNS and CDR2 SASEGT. The CDR3, as DNA: TGTGCCAGCAGTGAAATGGGCGCCCTCTATGGCTACACCTTC. It is translated as CASSEMGALYGYTF.

This clone appeared a single time. CDR3 sequence (DNA): TGTGCCAGCTCGATAGATTCCAGTCCCTACGAGCAGTACTTC. This gives the protein CASSIDSSPYEQYF. The genes are TRBV18 and TRBJ2-7, with unresolved D. Trimming cost V 6 bases and J 2 bases, with 14 bases left between them. The CDR3 has 14 amino acids. Germline CDR1 and CDR2: KGHSH and LQKENI. The variable domain in full, with the rest retrieved from reference TRBV18 and TRBJ2-7, is NAGVMQNPRHLVRRRGQEARLRCSPMKGHSHVYWYRQLPEEGLKFMVYLQKENIIDESGMPKERFSAEFPKEGPSILRIQQVVRGDSAAYFCASSIDSSPYEQYFGPGTRLTVT.

The chain combines TRBV6-5 with TRBJ1-2; no reliable D call. Trimming removed 2 bases at V and 8 bases at J, with 6 bases between. This CDR3 is built from 11 residues. The V gene's germline CDR1 is MNHEY and CDR2 SVGAGI. The CDR3 reads CASSYPGGYTF. CDR3 nucleotides: TGTGCCAGCAGTTACCCGGGAGGCTACACCTTC.